This TCR beta chain emerged from a study of T cells in Graves' hyperthyroidism and ophthalmopathy. Amplified TCR beta CDR3 regions came from RNA transcripts. First-round RT-PCR with HTBI primers amplified the TCR CDR3 region. MiXCR, applied by TCRdb to the multiplex PCR reads, yields one record per CDR3 protein. Of some 600,000 distinct CDR3 sequences listed, about 14% are singletons. General study results and limits: Within blood appeared most thyroid clonotypes that had expanded above 0.001.

This clonotype was detected many times. Its antigen remains unidentified. The V end was cut by 4 bases, the J end by 4 bases, with 20 bases between. Germline loops: CDR1 SGHRS, CDR2 YFSETQ. This CDR3 is built from 16 residues. Source material: blood. The receptor comes from a woman in her twenties or thirties with Graves' hyperthyroidism that later progressed to Graves' ophthalmopathy. This rearrangement joins TRBV5-1 to TRBJ1-2; D is ambiguous. In DNA form, the CDR3 reads TGCGCCAGCAGCCCCGGCGCGGGGTTGGAAGGCTATGGCTACACCTTC. Translation gives CASSPGAGLEGYGYTF. The complete variable domain, with remaining parts taken from reference TRBV5-1 and TRBJ1-2, reads KAGVTQTPRYLIKTRGQQVTLSCSPISGHRSVSWYQQTPGQGLQFLFEYFSETQRNKGNFPGRFSGRQFSNSRSEMNVSTLELGDSALYLCASSPGAGLEGYGYTFGSGTRLTVV.